This entry concerns a single TCR beta chain. There is no known antigen for this receptor. Base qualities are not provided; no much larger clone lies one nucleotide away. These data belong to a study of resident and recirculating memory T cells in vitiligo (dated by TCRdb to 2016 to 2018). Broadly, across the study: For TCR beta sequencing, epidermis was obtained by shave biopsy from two lesional and two nonlesional sites, and PBMCs were also collected, from each of a few stable vitiligo patients. Right before genomic DNA was extracted using the Qiagen DNeasy Blood & Tissue Kit, the samples were homogenized with no cell sorting step. The goal of the human TCR beta sequencing was to check whether lesional vitiligo skin contained specific clones that differed from the clones found in nonlesional skin and blood.

Vitiligo counted as stable when lesions had not changed during the previous 6 months. Stable patients also had to lack confetti depigmentation, a clinical sign of active vitiligo. Anyone who had been treated within the previous three months was excluded from the study. PBMCs were isolated from heparinized blood by Ficoll density gradient centrifugation and were subsequently flash-frozen. Study-level results and caveats: Clonality was not the same from one vitiligo lesion to another, and no unique dominant TCR clone turned up. Overlap and correlation analysis found no significant repertoire overlap between any two biopsies, even biopsies from the same patient, apart from each lesion compared with itself. Working out how much the T cell clones identified in the vitiligo lesions and the human Trm versus Tcm pools each contribute will require future mechanistic studies. Because TCR sequences were not shared across biopsy sites or across patients, the findings suggest that different lesions are infiltrated by different T cell clones, a pattern described as private specificity.

TCR beta chains were amplified from genomic DNA with the immunoSEQ hsTCRB kit. Sequencing of TCR beta libraries was performed on an Illumina MiSeq instrument by the immunoSEQ service. Per the original workflow: Repertoire data were analyzed using the immunoSEQ Analyzer. TCRdb obtained this table from immuneACCESS and retained in-frame rearrangements with V and J assigned. These tables miss some clones; where compared with another copy, unresolved V genes account for less than half of the shortfall, and the remainder is unexplained. The DNA was the basis for D and trimming; V, J and clone size are from that table. The sample data list tens of thousands of clones, and 90% to 95% of these were observed just once. Together, the top ten hold 4.9% of the sample. Trimming takes 2 bases from V and 3 bases from J, and the germline ends sit 10 bases apart. The CDR3 covers 14 residues, taking in both the cysteine and the phenylalanine. CDR3 DNA is the only sequence kept; it has 42 bases, read in frame from the first base. Per the germline V gene, ENHRY is the CDR1 and SYGVKD is the CDR2.

The source of this sequence is a male donor with vitiligo. Sample: blood. Recombination connected TRBV10-3 to TRBJ1-1; D gene: possibly TRBD1, on 5 matching bases. CDR3 region: CAISESGGDTEAFF. The sequenced DNA: TGTGCCATCAGTGAGAGCGGAGGGGACACTGAAGCTTTCTTT.